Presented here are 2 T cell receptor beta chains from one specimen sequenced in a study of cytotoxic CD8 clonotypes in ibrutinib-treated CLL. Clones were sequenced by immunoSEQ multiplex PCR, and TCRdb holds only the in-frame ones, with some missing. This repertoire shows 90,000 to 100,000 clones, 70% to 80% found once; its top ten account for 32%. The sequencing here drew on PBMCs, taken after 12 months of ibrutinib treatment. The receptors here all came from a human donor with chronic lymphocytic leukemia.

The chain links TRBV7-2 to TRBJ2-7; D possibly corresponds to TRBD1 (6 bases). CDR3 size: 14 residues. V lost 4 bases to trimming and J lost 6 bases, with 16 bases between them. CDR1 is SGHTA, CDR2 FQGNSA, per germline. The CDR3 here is CASSSAGTSPEQYF. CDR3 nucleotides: TGTGCCAGCAGCTCAGCCGGGACATCTCCCGAGCAGTACTTC.

In DNA form, the CDR3 reads TGTGCCAGCAGCCTGCCCCGCCCGGGCGAGCAGTACTTC. It is translated as CASSLPRPGEQYF. The V call is TRBV5-4, the J call TRBJ2-7, with D uncertain. The CDR3 consists of 13 residues. Germline-derived CDR1 and CDR2 are SGHNT and YYREEE (reference sequence). V was trimmed by 4 bases and J by 6 bases, leaving 14 bases between them. Full variable domain (missing parts from reference TRBV5-4 and TRBJ2-7): ETGVTQSPTHLIKTRGQQVTLRCSSQSGHNTVSWYQQALGQGPQFIFQYYREEENGRGNFPPRFSGLQFPNYSSELNVNALELDDSALYLCASSLPRPGEQYFGPGTRLTVT.